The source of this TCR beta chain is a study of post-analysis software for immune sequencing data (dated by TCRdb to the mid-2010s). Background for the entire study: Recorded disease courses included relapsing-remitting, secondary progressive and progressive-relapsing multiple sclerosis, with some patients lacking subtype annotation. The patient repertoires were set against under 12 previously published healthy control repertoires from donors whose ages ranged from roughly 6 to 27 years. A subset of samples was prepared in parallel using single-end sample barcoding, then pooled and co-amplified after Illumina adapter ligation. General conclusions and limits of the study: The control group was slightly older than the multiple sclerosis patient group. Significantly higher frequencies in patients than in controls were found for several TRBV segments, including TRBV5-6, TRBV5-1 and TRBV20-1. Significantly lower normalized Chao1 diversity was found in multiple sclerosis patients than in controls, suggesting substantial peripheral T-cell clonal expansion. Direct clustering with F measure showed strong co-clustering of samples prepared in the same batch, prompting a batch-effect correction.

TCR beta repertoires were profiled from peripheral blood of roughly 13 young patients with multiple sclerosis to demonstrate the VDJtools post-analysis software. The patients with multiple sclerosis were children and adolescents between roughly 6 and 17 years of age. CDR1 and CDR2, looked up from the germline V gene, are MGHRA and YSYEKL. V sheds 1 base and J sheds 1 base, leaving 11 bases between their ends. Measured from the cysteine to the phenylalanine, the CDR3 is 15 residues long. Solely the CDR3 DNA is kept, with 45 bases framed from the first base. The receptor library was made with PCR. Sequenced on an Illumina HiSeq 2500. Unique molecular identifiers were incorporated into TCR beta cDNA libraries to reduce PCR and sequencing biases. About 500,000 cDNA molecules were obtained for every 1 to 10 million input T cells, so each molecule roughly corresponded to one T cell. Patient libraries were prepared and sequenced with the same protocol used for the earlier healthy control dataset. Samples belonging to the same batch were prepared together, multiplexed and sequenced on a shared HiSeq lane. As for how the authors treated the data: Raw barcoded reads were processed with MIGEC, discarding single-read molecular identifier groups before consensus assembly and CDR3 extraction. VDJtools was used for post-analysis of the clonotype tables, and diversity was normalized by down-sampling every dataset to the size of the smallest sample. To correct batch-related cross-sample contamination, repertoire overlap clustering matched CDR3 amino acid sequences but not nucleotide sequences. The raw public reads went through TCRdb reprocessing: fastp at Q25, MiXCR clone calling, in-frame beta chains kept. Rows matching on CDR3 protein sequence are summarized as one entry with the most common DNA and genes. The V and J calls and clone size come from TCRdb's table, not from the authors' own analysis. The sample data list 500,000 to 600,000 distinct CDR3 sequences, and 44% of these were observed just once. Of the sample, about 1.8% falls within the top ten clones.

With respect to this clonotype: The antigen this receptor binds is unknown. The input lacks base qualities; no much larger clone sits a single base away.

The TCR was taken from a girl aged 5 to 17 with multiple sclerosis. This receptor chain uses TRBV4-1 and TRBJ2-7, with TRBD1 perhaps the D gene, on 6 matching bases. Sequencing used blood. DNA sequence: TGCGCCAGCAGCCAAGGACAGGTGCAATCCTACGAGCAGTACTTC. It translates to CASSQGQVQSYEQYF.